This TCR beta chain was recorded in a study of post-analysis software for immune sequencing data. Unique molecular identifiers were present in the TCR beta cDNA libraries. MiXCR was run by TCRdb on the PCR reads, yielding one entry per CDR3 protein. The table includes some 450,000 distinct CDR3 sequences, approximately 46% detected once. Study observations and caveats: Normalized Chao1 diversity in multiple sclerosis patients fell significantly below that of controls. Under the F measure, samples that were prepared in one batch clustered strongly together.

Notes on this clonotype: Its antigen is unidentified.

The sequenced material came from blood. This sequence originates from a girl aged 10 to 17 with multiple sclerosis.

The CDR3: CSVEDPWYEQYF. CDR3 DNA: TGCAGCGTAGAGGACCCGTGGTACGAGCAGTACTTC. J is TRBJ2-7 and V is TRBV29-1; D remains unclear. Germline assignment: CDR1 SQVTM and CDR2 ANQGSEA. V lost 6 bases and J 4 bases, leaving 13 bases between the germline ends. This CDR3 has 12 residues.